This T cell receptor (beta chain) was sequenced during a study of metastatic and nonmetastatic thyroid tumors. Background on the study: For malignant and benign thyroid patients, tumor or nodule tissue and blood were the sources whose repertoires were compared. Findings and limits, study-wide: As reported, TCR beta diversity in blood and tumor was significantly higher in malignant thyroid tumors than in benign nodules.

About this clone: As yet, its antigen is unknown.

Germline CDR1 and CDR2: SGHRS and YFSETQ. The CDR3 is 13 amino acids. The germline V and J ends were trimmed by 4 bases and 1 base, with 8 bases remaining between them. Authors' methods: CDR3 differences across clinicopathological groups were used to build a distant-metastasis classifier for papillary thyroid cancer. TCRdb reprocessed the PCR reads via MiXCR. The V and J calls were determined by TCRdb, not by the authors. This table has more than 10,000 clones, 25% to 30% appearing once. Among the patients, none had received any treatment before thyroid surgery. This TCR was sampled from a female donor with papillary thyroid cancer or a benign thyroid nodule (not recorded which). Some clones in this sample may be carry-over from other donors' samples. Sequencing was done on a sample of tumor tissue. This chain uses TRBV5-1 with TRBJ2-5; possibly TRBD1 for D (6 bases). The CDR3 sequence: CASSRDTQETQYF. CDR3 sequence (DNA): TGCGCCAGCAGCCGGGACACCCAAGAGACCCAGTACTTC. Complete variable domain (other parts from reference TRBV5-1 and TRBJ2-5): KAGVTQTPRYLIKTRGQQVTLSCSPISGHRSVSWYQQTPGQGLQFLFEYFSETQRNKGNFPGRFSGRQFSNSRSEMNVSTLELGDSALYLCASSRDTQETQYFGPGTRLLVL.